The clone carrying this T cell receptor (beta chain) showed up many times. As yet, its antigen is unknown. The source of the sample is a study of neurological immune-mediated disorders. Study results and limitations: CDR3 amino acid sequences found in expanded clones were never shared across subjects, suggesting private repertoires in all groups. It was HTLV-1-associated myelopathy that showed the most TCR clonal expansion, while multiple sclerosis showed the least, falling below healthy controls.

For sorted libraries, the input was 1 million CD4+ or CD8+ T cells. The germline V and J ends were trimmed by 6 bases and 3 bases, with 7 bases remaining between them. This CDR3 contains 11 residues. Germline loops: CDR1 SGHRS, CDR2 YFSETQ. cDNA synthesis was performed by 5'RACE with 10-nucleotide random UMIs. TCRdb called the 5' RACE reads again in MiXCR, with one record for every CDR3 protein. The table has around 41,000 distinct CDR3 sequences, approximately 15% seen once. The receptor was derived from a woman aged 55-69 years with HTLV-1-associated myelopathy (HAM/TSP). This rearrangement joins TRBV5-1 to TRBJ2-7; unclear D gene. Specimen: CD4+ T cells from blood. CDR3 sequence: CASTLGYEQYF. Written as DNA, the CDR3 is TGCGCCAGCACTCTCGGCTACGAGCAGTACTTC. Supplemented by reference TRBV5-1 and TRBJ2-7, the full variable domain reads KAGVTQTPRYLIKTRGQQVTLSCSPISGHRSVSWYQQTPGQGLQFLFEYFSETQRNKGNFPGRFSGRQFSNSRSEMNVSTLELGDSALYLCASTLGYEQYFGPGTRLTVT.